This T cell receptor (beta chain) was found in a study of early T cells in non-severe SARS-CoV-2 infection. On the study more broadly: The chains were unpaired, and the sequenced material was bulk RNA from unsorted whole blood.

Unique molecular identifiers (one per individual cDNA molecule) were attached. One entry per CDR3 protein results from TCRdb running MiXCR on the 5' RACE reads. The sample includes 69,000 or so distinct CDR3 sequences, roughly an eighth seen only once; the top ten take 5% to 5.5%. Trimming cost V 6 bases and J 4 bases; bases outside gene matches: 7. The CDR3 length is 14 residues. Germline CDR1 DFQATT, CDR2 SNEGSKA (reference sequence). This clonotype was seen ten or more times. Its antigen is as yet unknown. Study-wide points: VDJdb-based annotation leaned toward anti-spike CD8 responses and missed private and CD4 specificities.

What was sequenced was whole blood. The receptor comes from an adult who was a healthcare worker with PCR-confirmed SARS-CoV-2 infection or an uninfected control (not recorded which). This sequence joins TRBV20-1 and TRBJ2-3, with 10 bases that match TRBD1. The CDR3 region has the DNA TGCAGTGCCGACAGGGGGCAACCGTCAGATACGCAGTATTTT. Protein: CSADRGQPSDTQYF.